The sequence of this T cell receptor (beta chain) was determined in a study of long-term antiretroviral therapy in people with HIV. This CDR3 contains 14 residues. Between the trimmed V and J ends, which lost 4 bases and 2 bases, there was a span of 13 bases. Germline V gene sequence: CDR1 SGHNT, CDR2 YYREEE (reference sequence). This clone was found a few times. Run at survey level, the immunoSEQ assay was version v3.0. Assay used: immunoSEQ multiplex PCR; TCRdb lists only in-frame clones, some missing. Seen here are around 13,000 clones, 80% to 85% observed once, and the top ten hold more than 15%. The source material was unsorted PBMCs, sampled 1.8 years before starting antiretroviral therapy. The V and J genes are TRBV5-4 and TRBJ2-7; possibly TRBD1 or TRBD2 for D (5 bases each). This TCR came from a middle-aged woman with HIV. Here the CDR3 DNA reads TGTGCCAGCAGCCGTAGGGACGGCCCCTACGAGCAGTACTTC. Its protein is CASSRRDGPYEQYF.